This T cell receptor beta chain was sequenced for a study of regulatory T cells in long-lasting Graves disease. The study, taken as a whole, reports: Persistent disease showed a preference for TRBV28, TRBJ1-2 and TRBJ2-5.

Worth noting for this clonotype: Its antigen remains unidentified. As the CDR3 is not closed by the conserved phenylalanine or tryptophan, this likely results from a read error.

The CDR3 consists of 14 residues. CDR1 is MNHEY and CDR2 is SMNVEV in the germline V gene (reference sequence). Trimming took 6 bases from V and 0 from J, leaving 11 bases between them. Sample time point: newly diagnosed GD, antithyroid drugs for less than 3 months. The TCR library used RNA extracted from PBMCs. Libraries of TCR beta came from iRepertoire HTBI primers plus Arm-PCR of CDR3 regions. TCRdb passed the multiplex PCR reads through MiXCR, listing each CDR3 protein once. The profile shows about 450,000 distinct CDR3 sequences, roughly 15% of them singletons. The same sample was also used in a study of T cells in Graves' hyperthyroidism and ophthalmopathy.

The chain couples TRBV27 to TRBJ1-1; D might be TRBD1 (5 bases). The TCR originated in a woman aged 45-59 years with Graves disease. Sequenced here: peripheral blood mononuclear cells (PBMCs), sampled at new diagnosis, from a patient treated with antithyroid drugs. Here the CDR3 reads CASRPGRVNTEAFS. The DNA for the CDR3 is TGTGCCAGCAGGCCCGGCAGGGTGAACACTGAAGCTTTCTCT.